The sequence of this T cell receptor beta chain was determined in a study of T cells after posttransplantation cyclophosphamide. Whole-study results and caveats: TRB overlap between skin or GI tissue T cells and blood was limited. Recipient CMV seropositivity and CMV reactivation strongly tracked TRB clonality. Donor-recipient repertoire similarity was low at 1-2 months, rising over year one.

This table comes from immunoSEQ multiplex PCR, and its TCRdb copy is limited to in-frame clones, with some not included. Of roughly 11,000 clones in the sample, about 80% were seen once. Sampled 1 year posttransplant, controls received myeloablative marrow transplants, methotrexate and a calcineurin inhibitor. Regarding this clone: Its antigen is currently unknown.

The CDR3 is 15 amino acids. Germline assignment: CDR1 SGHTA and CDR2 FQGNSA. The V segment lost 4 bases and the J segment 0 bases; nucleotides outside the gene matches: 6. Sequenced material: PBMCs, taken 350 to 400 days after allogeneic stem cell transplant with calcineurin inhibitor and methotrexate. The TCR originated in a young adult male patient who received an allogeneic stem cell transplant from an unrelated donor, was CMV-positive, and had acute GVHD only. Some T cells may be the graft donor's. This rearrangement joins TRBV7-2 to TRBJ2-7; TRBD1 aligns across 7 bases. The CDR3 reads CASSYGTAISYEQYF. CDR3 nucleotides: TGTGCCAGCAGCTACGGGACAGCCATCTCCTACGAGCAGTACTTC.